This TCR beta chain was retrieved from a study of cytomegalovirus exposure and HLA in healthy donors. Researchers ran the PCR with 60 Vbeta and 13 Jbeta primers. Only in-frame clones appear in the TCRdb table, and some are missing; sequencing was by immunoSEQ multiplex PCR. Here the sample spans 65,000 to 100,000 clones, about 75% being singletons. V shed 4 bases and J 0 bases; nucleotides not matched to a gene: 7. The CDR3 runs 18 residues. Germline loops: CDR1 SGHVS, CDR2 FQNEAQ. This sequence originates from a female donor in good health and CMV-seronegative. This chain links TRBV7-8 with TRBJ1-5; the match to TRBD1 covers 12 bases. Sequencing input: PBMCs. The CDR3 here is CASSSRGTGGNSNQPQHF. CDR3 sequence (DNA): TGTGCCAGCAGCTCGAGAGGGACAGGGGGCAATAGCAATCAGCCCCAGCATTTT.